Listed here are 7 T cell receptor beta chains from one sample, sequenced in a study of regulatory T cells in long-lasting Graves disease. Time point meaning: newly diagnosed GD, antithyroid drugs for less than 3 months. Extracted PBMC RNA gave rise to the TCR library. The authors built TCR beta libraries using iRepertoire HTBI primers and Arm-PCR of CDR3 regions. TCRdb reprocessed the multiplex PCR reads with MiXCR, giving one entry per CDR3 protein. This table has 500,000 or so distinct CDR3 sequences, 15% to 20% appearing once. Another study also made use of these data, one on T cells in Graves' hyperthyroidism and ophthalmopathy.

Sequences were derived from peripheral blood mononuclear cells (PBMCs), sampled at new diagnosis, from a patient treated with antithyroid drugs. Receptor source: a woman aged 35-65 years with Graves disease.

This clonotype was detected many times. The V and J genes are TRBV3-1 and TRBJ2-7, with 7 bases lining up with TRBD1. The CDR3 is 12 residues long. Germline loops: CDR1 LGHDT, CDR2 YNNKEL (reference sequence). J was trimmed by 6 bases and V by 5 bases; bases with no gene match: 4. Here the CDR3 DNA reads TGTGCCAGCAGCTACCACAGGGGCGAGCAGTACTTC. This encodes CASSYHRGEQYF.

This clonotype appeared many times. One end of the junction fails to match germline, which may point to a read error. This chain connects TRBV7-9 to TRBJ2-3; D possibly matches TRBD1 or TRBD2 (6 bases each). Looked up from germline, CDR1 is SEHNR and CDR2 is FQNEAQ (reference sequence). The CDR3 sequence is 12 residues long. Here the CDR3 reads CASSLGGAPGDF. The CDR3 DNA reads as TGTGCCAGCAGCTTGGGGGGCGCACCCGGGGATTTT.

This clonotype was recorded at least ten times. The genes are TRBV7-9 and TRBJ1-1; tentative D call: TRBD1 (5 bases). Germline V gene lookup returns CDR1 SEHNR and CDR2 FQNEAQ (reference sequence). Trimming pared 8 bases from V and 6 bases from J, leaving 10 bases between. This CDR3 is 11 amino acids long. The CDR3 DNA sequence: TGTGCCAGCGAGGGGTTTGCTGAAGCTTTCTTT. Translating it yields CASEGFAEAFF.

This clonotype was found many times. The gene calls are TRBV12-3 or TRBV12-4 and TRBJ2-7; 7 bases map to TRBD1. The trim removed 8 bases at V and 2 bases at J, leaving 9 bases unmatched. This CDR3 has 14 amino acids. The CDR3 DNA sequence: TGTGCCAGCTCACCACGACAGGGCACCTACGAGCAGTACTTC. Its translation is CASSPRQGTYEQYF.

Many counts were recorded for this clonotype. The rearrangement uses TRBV10-3 and TRBJ2-1; TRBD1 agrees at 10 bases. Germline CDR1 reads ENHRY; CDR2 reads SYGVKD. The CDR3 has 15 residues. V was clipped by 4 bases and J by 8 bases; unmatched bases: 8. CDR3 sequence reads: CAISGPDRGFDEQFF. As DNA, the CDR3 is TGTGCCATCAGTGGGCCGGACAGGGGGTTCGATGAGCAGTTCTTC.

This clonotype has at least ten counts. The chain recombines TRBV2 with TRBJ1-1; a weak D match, TRBD1 (5 bases). Germline CDR1 reads SNHLY; CDR2 reads FYNNEI. V lost 1 base to trimming and J lost 6 bases, with 9 bases between them. The CDR3 sequence is 13 residues long. The CDR3 sequence is CASSEGGWAEAFF. The CDR3 nucleotides are TGTGCCAGCAGTGAAGGGGGCTGGGCTGAAGCTTTCTTT.

At least ten counts were recorded for this clonotype. The chain employs TRBV2 and TRBJ2-3; D might be TRBD2 (5 bases). Trimming shortened V by 3 bases and J by 1 base, and 11 bases separated the two germline ends. The CDR3 length is 15 residues. Germline V gives CDR1 SNHLY, CDR2 FYNNEI. Here the CDR3 reads CASSELSAGTDTQYF. The CDR3 DNA reads TGTGCCAGCAGTGAGCTTAGCGCGGGCACAGATACGCAGTATTTT.